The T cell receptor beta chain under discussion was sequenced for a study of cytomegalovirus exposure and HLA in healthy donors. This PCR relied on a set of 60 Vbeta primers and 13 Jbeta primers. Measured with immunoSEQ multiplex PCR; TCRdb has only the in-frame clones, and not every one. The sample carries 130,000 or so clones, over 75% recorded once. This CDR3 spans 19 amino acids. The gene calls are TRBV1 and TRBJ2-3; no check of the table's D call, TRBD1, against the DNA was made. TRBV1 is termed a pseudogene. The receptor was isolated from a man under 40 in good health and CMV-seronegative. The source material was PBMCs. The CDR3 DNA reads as TGCACCAGCAGCCAAGATTGTCCTGGGGCGCCAGCTCTCACAGATACGCAGTATTTT. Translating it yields CTSSQDCPGAPALTDTQYF.